The 14 T cell receptor beta chains listed next were all sequenced from one sample in a study of blood T cell repertoires in COVID-19. This table comes from immunoSEQ multiplex PCR, and its TCRdb copy is limited to in-frame clones, with some not included. The repertoire holds around 200,000 clones, with over 75% as singletons. Sequencing was performed on peripheral blood. The receptor set was obtained from a man aged 35 to 55 with active or convalescent COVID-19.

The chain joins TRBV27 to TRBJ2-7; 7 bases are a match to TRBD2. The CDR3 is made up of 14 amino acids. V trimming: 6 bases; J trimming: 3 bases; junction bases outside the gene matches: 8. Looked up from germline, CDR1 is MNHEY and CDR2 is SMNVEV (reference sequence). The CDR3 DNA reads as TGTGCCAGCAGCCCCAGCGGGGAGGGCTACGAGCAGTACTTC. It yields the protein CASSPSGEGYEQYF.

The V and J genes are TRBV11-2 and TRBJ2-3; D is uncertain. V was shortened by 5 bases and J by 2 bases, with 11 bases between the two germline ends. There are 14 residues in the CDR3. CDR1 is SGHAT and CDR2 is FQNNGV in the germline V gene. The CDR3: CASSLGPYTDTQYF. The CDR3 DNA reads TGTGCCAGCAGCCTAGGTCCTTACACAGATACGCAGTATTTT.

V is TRBV9 and J is TRBJ2-3, with D tentatively TRBD2 (6 bases). V lost 4 bases and J lost 2, with 17 bases in between. The CDR3 is made up of 16 amino acids. Germline V gene lookup returns CDR1 SGDLS and CDR2 YYNGEE. CDR3 protein: CASSPGLLYYTDTQYF. The CDR3 DNA reads TGTGCCAGCAGCCCGGGACTCCTATATTACACAGATACGCAGTATTTT.

The V and J genes are TRBV11-2 and TRBJ2-7; 11 positions agree with TRBD1. This CDR3 contains 15 residues. V was pared by 5 bases and J by 2 bases, with 5 bases of the junction left unmatched. Germline-derived CDR1 and CDR2 are SGHAT and FQNNGV. For the CDR3, the DNA is TGTGCCAGCAGCCGGGACAGGGGGGGTCCCTACGAGCAGTACTTC. Translating it yields CASSRDRGGPYEQYF.

J is TRBJ2-2 and V is TRBV19, with unresolved D. Trimming shortened V by 4 bases and J by 8 bases, and 14 bases separated the two germline ends. Germline V CDR1 and CDR2: LNHDA, SQIVND (reference sequence). The CDR3 contains 14 residues. The CDR3: CASSTYSYKGELFF. CDR3 nucleotides: TGTGCCAGTAGTACTTACAGTTACAAGGGGGAGCTGTTTTTT.

V and J are TRBV19 and TRBJ2-7; a possible D gene is TRBD2 (6 bases). CDR1 and CDR2 from the germline V gene are LNHDA and SQIVND (reference sequence). This CDR3 contains 14 residues. Trimming left V 5 bases short and J 0 bases short, with 11 bases between. As DNA, the CDR3 is TGTGCCAGTAGTGGGGGGACCTACTCCTACGAGCAGTACTTC. The encoded protein is CASSGGTYSYEQYF.

The rearrangement uses TRBV18 and TRBJ1-1, with unresolved D. Germline V lookup: CDR1 KGHSH, CDR2 LQKENI. V was pared by 4 bases and J by 8 bases, with 8 bases between. This CDR3 has 11 residues. CDR3 sequence (DNA): TGTGCCAGCTCACGCTCGCGGGAAGCTTTCTTT. It is translated as CASSRSREAFF.

The chain recombines TRBV5-1 with TRBJ2-3; maybe TRBD2 (6 bases). The ends were cut back, 6 bases at V and 2 bases at J, with 13 bases in the middle. Germline CDR1 SGHRS, CDR2 YFSETQ. The CDR3 length is 14 residues. This chain's CDR3 is CASNPGVFTDTQYF. The DNA of the CDR3 is TGCGCCAGCAATCCGGGAGTATTCACAGATACGCAGTATTTT. Drawing the rest from reference TRBV5-1 and TRBJ2-3, the complete variable domain is KAGVTQTPRYLIKTRGQQVTLSCSPISGHRSVSWYQQTPGQGLQFLFEYFSETQRNKGNFPGRFSGRQFSNSRSEMNVSTLELGDSALYLCASNPGVFTDTQYFGPGTRLTVL.

The CDR3: CASSSMMNTEAFF. The CDR3 nucleotides are TGTGCCAGCAGCTCTATGATGAACACTGAAGCTTTCTTT. The rearrangement links TRBV7-2 to TRBJ1-1; D remains ambiguous. Germline CDR1 SGHTA, CDR2 FQGNSA. Between the trimmed V and J ends, which lost 4 bases and 0 bases, there was a span of 6 bases. This CDR3 is 13 amino acids long.

J is TRBJ2-3 and V is TRBV24-1, with a possible D match to TRBD1 (5 bases). Trimming removed 3 bases at V and 0 bases at J, with 12 bases between. In germline, CDR1 is KGHDR, CDR2 SFDVKD. The CDR3 is made up of 16 amino acids. CDR3 in amino acids: CATSDHRTSSTDTQYF. The CDR3 coding sequence is TGTGCCACCAGTGATCACAGGACGTCTAGCACAGATACGCAGTATTTT.

This sequence joins TRBV19 and TRBJ1-1; D gene uncertain. In germline, CDR1 is LNHDA, CDR2 SQIVND (reference sequence). The V and J ends lost 7 bases and 1 base respectively, with 13 bases between them. The CDR3 covers 14 residues. The CDR3 is CASIGSRKNTEAFF. The CDR3 DNA follows: TGTGCCAGTATAGGAAGCAGGAAGAACACTGAAGCTTTCTTT.

The rearrangement uses TRBV6-5 and TRBJ1-2, with TRBD1 matching 7 bases. Germline V gene data show CDR1 as MNHEY and CDR2 as SVGAGI. The V segment lost 4 bases and the J segment 4 bases; nucleotides outside the gene matches: 3. CDR3 size: 13 residues. This CDR3 reads CASSSGQAYGYTF. In DNA, the CDR3 is TGTGCCAGCAGTTCAGGACAGGCCTATGGCTACACCTTC.

The chain combines TRBV4-1 with TRBJ1-2; 7 bases map to TRBD1. The CDR3 length is 14 residues. V dropped 1 base and J dropped 12; count of bases not matched to a gene: 11. Per the germline V gene, CDR1 is MGHRA and CDR2 is YSYEKL. The CDR3 here is CASSQGTGVNVDTF. CDR3 bases: TGCGCCAGCAGCCAAGGAACAGGGGTAAACGTCGACACCTTC.

With regard to this clone: Additional DNA sequences in this sample encode the identical CDR3. V and J are TRBV19 and TRBJ1-1; D is perhaps TRBD1 (6 bases). Trimming shortened V by 4 bases and J by 0 bases, and 9 bases separated the two germline ends. Looked up from germline, CDR1 is LNHDA and CDR2 is SQIVND (reference sequence). The CDR3 spans 14 residues. This CDR3 is CASSKGQLNTEAFF. CDR3 in DNA: TGTGCCAGTAGTAAAGGACAGCTGAACACTGAAGCTTTCTTT.